This entry features one T cell receptor (beta chain) sequence. Template switching with 5'RACE generated the TCR cDNA and added a universal primer site and UMIs. Using its own MiXCR run on the 5' RACE reads, TCRdb lists one record per CDR3 protein. Of 300,000 to 400,000 distinct CDR3 sequences in the sample, 6.2% are singletons; the top ten hold 15%. The CDR3 runs 16 residues. V shed 3 bases, J shed 7 bases, and the junction held 10 bases outside the gene matches. The entry originates in a study of T cells after yellow fever vaccination. The V gene is TRBV12-3 or TRBV12-4, the J gene TRBJ2-1; 9 bases match TRBD2. The sample consisted of PBMCs, taken 5 days after the yellow fever booster vaccination. This receptor was identified in a man aged 25-45 years who received the YFV17D yellow fever vaccine. This CDR3 reads CASSFPSGTSMNEQFF. The CDR3 region has the DNA TGTGCCAGCAGTTTTCCTTCCGGGACTAGCATGAATGAGCAGTTCTTC.